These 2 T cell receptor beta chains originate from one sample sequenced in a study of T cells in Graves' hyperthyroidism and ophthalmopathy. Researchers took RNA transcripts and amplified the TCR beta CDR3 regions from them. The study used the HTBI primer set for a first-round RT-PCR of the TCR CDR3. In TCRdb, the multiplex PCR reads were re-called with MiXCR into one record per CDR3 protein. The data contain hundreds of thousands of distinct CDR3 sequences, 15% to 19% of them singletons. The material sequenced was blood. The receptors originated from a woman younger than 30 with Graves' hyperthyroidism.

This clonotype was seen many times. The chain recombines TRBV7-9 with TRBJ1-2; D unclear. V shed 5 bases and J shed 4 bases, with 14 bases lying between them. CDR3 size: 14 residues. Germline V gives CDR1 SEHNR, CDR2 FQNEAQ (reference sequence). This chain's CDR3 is CASSPEGKIYGYTF. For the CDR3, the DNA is TGTGCCAGCAGCCCTGAGGGCAAAATCTATGGCTACACCTTC.

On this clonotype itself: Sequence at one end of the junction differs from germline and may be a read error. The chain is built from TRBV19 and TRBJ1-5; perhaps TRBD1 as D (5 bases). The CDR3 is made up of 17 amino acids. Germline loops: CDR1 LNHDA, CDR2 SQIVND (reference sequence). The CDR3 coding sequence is TGTGCCAATAGTATCGATTGGGGGGTCGGGAGCAATCAGCCCCAGCATTTT. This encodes CANSIDWGVGSNQPQHF. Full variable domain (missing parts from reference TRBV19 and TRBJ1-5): DGGITQSPKYLFRKEGQNVTLSCEQNLNHDAMYWYRQDPGQGLRLIYYSQIVNDFQKGDIAEGYSVSREKKESFPLTVTSAQKNPTAFYLCANSIDWGVGSNQPQHFGDGTRLSIL.